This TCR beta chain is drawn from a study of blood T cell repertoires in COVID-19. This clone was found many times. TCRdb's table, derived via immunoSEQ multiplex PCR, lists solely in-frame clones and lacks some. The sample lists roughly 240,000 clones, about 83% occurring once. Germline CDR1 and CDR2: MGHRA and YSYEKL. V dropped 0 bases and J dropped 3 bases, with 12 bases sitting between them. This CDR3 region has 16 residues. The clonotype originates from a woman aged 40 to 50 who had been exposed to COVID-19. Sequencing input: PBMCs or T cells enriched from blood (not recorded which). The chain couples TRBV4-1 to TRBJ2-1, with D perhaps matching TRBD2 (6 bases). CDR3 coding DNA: TGCGCCAGCAGCCAAGATCCGGCGGGGTACTACAATGAGCAGTTCTTC. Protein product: CASSQDPAGYYNEQFF.